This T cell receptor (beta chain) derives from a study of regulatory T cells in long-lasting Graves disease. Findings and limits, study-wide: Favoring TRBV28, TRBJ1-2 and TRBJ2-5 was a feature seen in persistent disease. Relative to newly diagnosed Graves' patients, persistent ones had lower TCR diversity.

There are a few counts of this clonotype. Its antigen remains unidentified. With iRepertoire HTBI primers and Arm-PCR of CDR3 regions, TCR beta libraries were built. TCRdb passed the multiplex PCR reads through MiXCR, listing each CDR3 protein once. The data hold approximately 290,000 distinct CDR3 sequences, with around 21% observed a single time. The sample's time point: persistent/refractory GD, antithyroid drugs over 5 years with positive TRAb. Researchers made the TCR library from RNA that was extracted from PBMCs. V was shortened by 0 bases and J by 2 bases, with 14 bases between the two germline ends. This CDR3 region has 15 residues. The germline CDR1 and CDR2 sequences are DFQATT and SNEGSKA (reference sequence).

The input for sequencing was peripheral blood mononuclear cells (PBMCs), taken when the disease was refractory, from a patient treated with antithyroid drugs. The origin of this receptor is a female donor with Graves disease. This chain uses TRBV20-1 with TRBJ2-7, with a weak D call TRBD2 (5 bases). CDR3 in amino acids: CSARDLRTGAYEQYF. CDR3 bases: TGCAGTGCTAGAGATCTACGGACTGGGGCCTACGAGCAGTACTTC.